The clone carrying this T cell receptor (beta chain) has only a few counts. These data belong to a study of blood T cells in healthy people across ages. For the second PCR, which ran for about 7 to 12 cycles, a sample-barcoded 5' primer and a J-beta primer mix were used. Template switching added a 12-random-nucleotide identifier to every cDNA molecule. MiXCR was run by TCRdb on the 5' RACE reads, yielding one entry per CDR3 protein. The sample yields 580,000 or so distinct CDR3 sequences, under 55% seen once. Trimming took 0 bases from V and 7 from J, leaving 12 bases between them. CDR3 length equals 14 residues. The germline V gene encodes CDR1 MNHNY and CDR2 SVGAGI (reference sequence).

V usage is TRBV6-6 and J usage is TRBJ1-1; D is uncertain. The sequence was collected from a man aged 80 or over in good health. Sequencing was done on a sample of blood. This chain's CDR3 is CASSYSRAENEAFF. In nucleotides, the CDR3 is TGTGCCAGCAGTTACTCGAGGGCAGAGAATGAAGCTTTCTTT.